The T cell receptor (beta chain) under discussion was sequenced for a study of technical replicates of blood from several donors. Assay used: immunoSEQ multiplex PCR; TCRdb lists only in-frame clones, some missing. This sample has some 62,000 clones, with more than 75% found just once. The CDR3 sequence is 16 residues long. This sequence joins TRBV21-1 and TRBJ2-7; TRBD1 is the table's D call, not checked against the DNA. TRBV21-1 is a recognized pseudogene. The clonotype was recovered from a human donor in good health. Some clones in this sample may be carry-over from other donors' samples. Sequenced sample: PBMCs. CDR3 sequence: CASSGRDRDSAYEQYF. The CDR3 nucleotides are TGTGCCAGCAGCGGCCGGGACAGGGATTCGGCCTACGAGCAGTACTTC.